This TCR beta chain appears in the sequencing data of a study of post-analysis software for immune sequencing data. Findings and caveats of the study: Compared with controls, patients had more of roughly five TRBV segments, including TRBV5-6, TRBV5-1 and TRBV20-1.

Germline V gene data show CDR1 as SGHAT and CDR2 as FQNNGV. J gave up 4 bases and V 5 bases, and 8 bases lay outside the gene matches. This CDR3 is 16 amino acids long. To note about this clonotype: The antigen is unknown.

Incorporated into the TCR beta cDNA libraries were unique molecular identifiers, which served to reduce PCR and sequencing biases. Once about 0.95 to 10 million T cells were used, roughly 0.5 million cDNA molecules resulted. TCRdb redid the calling of the PCR reads with MiXCR, one entry per CDR3 protein. The repertoire holds about 770,000 distinct CDR3 sequences, with around 42% as singletons. The chain uses TRBV11-2 and TRBJ2-7; 13 bases map to TRBD2. This TCR came from a girl between 5 and 17 years old with multiple sclerosis. Input material: blood. The CDR3 coding sequence is TGTGCCAGCAGCCCTTTGGGACTAGCGGGAAGATACGAGCAGTACTTC. Amino acids: CASSPLGLAGRYEQYF.